Below are 22 T cell receptor beta chains sequenced from a single sample in a study of blood T cell repertoires in COVID-19. Here immunoSEQ multiplex PCR was the method, and the copy in TCRdb shows in-frame clones only, minus some. This sample has about 290,000 clones; roughly 89% occur once, and the top ten carry 1.7%. Material for sequencing was PBMCs or T cells enriched from blood (not recorded which). Receptor source: a woman in her thirties or forties who had recovered from COVID-19.

The chain employs TRBV2 and TRBJ1-1; 8 bases align to TRBD1. Germline V gene lookup returns CDR1 SNHLY and CDR2 FYNNEI. The V gene end was trimmed by 4 bases and the J gene end by 1 base; junction bases not matched to a gene: 5. The CDR3 has 15 amino acids. CDR3 amino acids: CASSVGDRRNTEAFF. CDR3 sequence (DNA): TGTGCCAGCAGTGTCGGGGACAGGCGGAACACTGAAGCTTTCTTT.

The V gene is TRBV7-9, the J gene TRBJ2-1; 13 bases match TRBD2. The ends lost 5 bases at V and 9 bases at J; junction bases unmatched: 10. Germline-derived CDR1 and CDR2 are SEHNR and FQNEAQ (reference sequence). The CDR3 loop spans 16 amino acids. The chain's CDR3 is CASSPTSGRPAAEQFF. The CDR3 DNA reads as TGTGCCAGCAGCCCGACTAGCGGGAGGCCGGCAGCTGAGCAGTTCTTC.

Of note for this clone: Other DNA sequences in the sample encode the same CDR3. The chain joins TRBV6-5 to TRBJ1-5; 8 nucleotides match TRBD1. The CDR3 runs to 15 residues. The J segment lost 5 bases and the V segment lost 2 bases, leaving 5 bases of the junction unmatched. Germline loops: CDR1 MNHEY, CDR2 SVGAGI. The DNA of the CDR3 is TGTGCCAGCAGTTACACGACAGGGGCAGATCAGCCCCAGCATTTT. Translating it yields CASSYTTGADQPQHF.

This chain uses TRBV29-1 with TRBJ1-1, with 9 bases fitting TRBD1. This CDR3 has 14 amino acids. Germline CDR1 is SQVTM and CDR2 is ANQGSEA. V shed 6 bases and J 2 bases; nucleotides not matched to a gene: 7. The CDR3 sequence is CSVHQQGANTEAFF. The CDR3 DNA reads as TGCAGCGTCCATCAACAGGGGGCAAACACTGAAGCTTTCTTT. Based on the CDR3 plus reference TRBV29-1 and TRBJ1-1, the full variable domain is SAVISQKPSRDICQRGTSLTIQCQVDSQVTMMFWYRQQPGQSLTLIATANQGSEATYESGFVIDKFPISRPNLTFSTLTVSNMSPEDSSIYLCSVHQQGANTEAFFGQGTRLTVV.

V usage is TRBV3-1 (or the pseudogene TRBV3-2) and J usage is TRBJ2-7; the match to TRBD1 covers 7 bases. CDR3 length equals 18 residues. Germline CDR1 reads LGHDT; CDR2 reads YNNKEL (reference sequence). V dropped 2 bases and J dropped 3; count of bases not matched to a gene: 16. The DNA of the CDR3 is TGTGCCAGCAGCCAAAAAGGGGAGACAGGGCGAGATGTCTACGAGCAGTACTTC. Translation: CASSQKGETGRDVYEQYF.

This clone has only one observation. The chain is built from TRBV29-1 and TRBJ2-3; a weak D match, TRBD2 (6 bases). The germline V gene encodes CDR1 SQVTM and CDR2 ANQGSEA. V was trimmed by 4 bases and J by 4 bases, leaving 15 bases between them. The CDR3 spans 14 residues. The CDR3 DNA sequence: TGCAGCGTTGTGGGGAGGATGAGTCCAGATACGCAGTATTTT. Its translation: CSVVGRMSPDTQYF.

The chain links TRBV6-2 or TRBV6-3 to TRBJ1-1, with D possibly matching TRBD1 (6 bases). Trimming took off 6 bases at V and 2 bases at J, with 13 bases between the two ends. This CDR3 region has 14 residues. Germline V gene data show CDR1 as MNHEY and CDR2 as SVGEGT. Here the CDR3 reads CASSIRTDNTEAFF. CDR3 nucleotide sequence: TGTGCCAGCAGCATAAGGACAGATAACACTGAAGCTTTCTTT.

This chain joins TRBV5-4 and TRBJ2-1; the match to TRBD2 covers 11 bases. Germline values: CDR1 SGHNT, CDR2 YYREEE (reference sequence). V dropped 4 bases and J dropped 9; count of bases not matched to a gene: 9. The CDR3 totals 15 residues. CDR3 bases: TGTGCCAGCAGCAACGGACTAGCGGGTCATGGTGAGCAGTTCTTC. Its translation is CASSNGLAGHGEQFF. The full variable domain, rest sourced from reference TRBV5-4 and TRBJ2-1, is ETGVTQSPTHLIKTRGQQVTLRCSSQSGHNTVSWYQQALGQGPQFIFQYYREEENGRGNFPPRFSGLQFPNYSSELNVNALELDDSALYLCASSNGLAGHGEQFFGPGTRLTVL.

The chain joins TRBV25-1 to TRBJ2-1; 7 nucleotides match TRBD2. The ends lost 3 bases at V and 2 bases at J; junction bases unmatched: 4. Germline assignment: CDR1 MGHDK and CDR2 SYGVNS. The CDR3 has 15 amino acids. The DNA for the CDR3 is TGTGCCAGCAGTGACGCTAGCGGACCCTACAATGAGCAGTTCTTC. Encoded protein: CASSDASGPYNEQFF.

The V and J genes are TRBV7-9 and TRBJ2-4, with 8 bases that match TRBD2. CDR1 is SEHNR, CDR2 FQNEAQ, per germline (reference sequence). V dropped 5 bases and J dropped 9; count of bases not matched to a gene: 9. The CDR3 spans 14 residues. CDR3 in amino acids: CASSPGGAWSIQYF. The CDR3 region has the DNA TGTGCCAGCAGCCCCGGGGGGGCCTGGAGCATTCAGTACTTC.

The chain employs TRBV2 and TRBJ1-4, with TRBD1 as a possible D gene (5 bases). The CDR3 runs to 15 residues. Germline CDR1 and CDR2: SNHLY and FYNNEI. V lost 6 bases, J lost 0 bases, and 11 bases lay in between. DNA for the CDR3: TGTGCCAGCAGCAGGGCTCCGGCAACTAATGAAAAACTGTTTTTT. Its protein is CASSRAPATNEKLFF.

The CDR3 DNA reads as TGTGCCAGCAGTAGGACAGGCCCCTACGAAGAGCAGTACTTC. Translation: CASSRTGPYEEQYF. This chain joins TRBV6-5 and TRBJ2-7; the match to TRBD1 covers 7 bases. The length of the CDR3 is 14 residues. J lost 7 bases, V lost 5 bases, and 11 bases had no gene match. CDR1 and CDR2 (germline): MNHEY, SVGAGI.

This chain links TRBV5-1 with TRBJ2-2; D may be TRBD1 (5 bases). The germline gives CDR1 SGHRS, CDR2 YFSETQ. Trimming took off 1 base at V and 1 base at J, with 8 bases between the two ends. The CDR3 contains 15 residues. In DNA, the CDR3 is TGCGCCAGCAGCTTGAGGCAGGGGAACACCGGGGAGCTGTTTTTT. This translates into CASSLRQGNTGELFF.

The chain has TRBV19 and TRBJ2-3; weak D call: TRBD1 (6 bases). This CDR3 comprises 19 residues. The germline V gene has CDR1 LNHDA and CDR2 SQIVND (reference sequence). Trimming took off 4 bases at V and 3 bases at J, with 26 bases between the two ends. The CDR3 DNA reads TGTGCCAGTAGTACACAAGTATTGGCCCAGGGGCGTGGGACAGATACGCAGTATTTT. This codes for CASSTQVLAQGRGTDTQYF.

In DNA, the CDR3 is TGTGCCAGCTCACCGTCGGCCGGGGAGCTGTTTTTT. Translated, it gives CASSPSAGELFF. This chain links TRBV18 with TRBJ2-2; D is unclear. Trimming pared 3 bases from V and 6 bases from J, leaving 5 bases between. This CDR3 is 12 amino acids long. Germline V gene sequence: CDR1 KGHSH, CDR2 LQKENI.

Only a few counts were recorded for this clone. The rearrangement uses TRBV18 and TRBJ2-7; possible D gene TRBD1, 7 bases. Deletions cut 2 bases from V and 2 bases from J, with 16 bases between. The CDR3 contains 16 residues. The germline gives CDR1 KGHSH, CDR2 LQKENI. CDR3 DNA sequence: TGTGCCAGCTCACCAGGAGGGGGCCGGGTAACCTACGAGCAGTACTTC. Translated, it gives CASSPGGGRVTYEQYF.

The chain recombines TRBV24-1 with TRBJ2-1, with 11 bases aligning to TRBD2. CDR1 KGHDR and CDR2 SFDVKD come from the germline V gene. The CDR3 is made up of 15 amino acids. The trim removed 5 bases at V and 4 bases at J, leaving 3 bases unmatched. The CDR3 sequence: CATSGASGGYNEQFF. DNA for the CDR3: TGTGCCACCAGTGGGGCTAGCGGGGGGTACAATGAGCAGTTCTTC.

The J gene is TRBJ1-2, the V gene TRBV30; 12 positions agree with TRBD1. This CDR3 contains 18 residues. Trimming removed 2 bases from V and 5 bases from J; junction bases left unmatched: 15. The germline V gene has CDR1 GTSNPN and CDR2 SVGIG (reference sequence). The CDR3 spells CAWSPRGTGGLLRYGYTF. Written as DNA, the CDR3 is TGTGCCTGGAGTCCGAGGGGGACAGGGGGCCTTTTACGTTATGGCTACACCTTC.

The chain links TRBV7-2 to TRBJ1-1; no clear D gene. CDR1 SGHTA and CDR2 FQGNSA come from the germline V gene. The CDR3 consists of 15 residues. With 5 bases removed from V and 0 bases from J, the gap between germline ends came to 13 bases. The CDR3: CASSTQHGMNTEAFF. Written as DNA, the CDR3 is TGTGCCAGCAGCACGCAACACGGGATGAACACTGAAGCTTTCTTT.

The V call is TRBV24-1, the J call TRBJ1-1; possibly TRBD1 for D (6 bases). V lost 4 bases to trimming and J lost 5 bases, with 10 bases between them. CDR1 is KGHDR and CDR2 is SFDVKD in the germline V gene. The CDR3 consists of 13 residues. CDR3 nucleotides: TGTGCCACCAGTGACCCGCAGGGGACTGAAGCTTTCTTT. Its translation: CATSDPQGTEAFF.

The V and J genes are TRBV19 and TRBJ1-2; 7 bases match TRBD1. CDR1 and CDR2 (germline): LNHDA, SQIVND (reference sequence). Trimming took 4 bases from V and 2 from J; bases not matched to a gene: 7. This CDR3 is 15 amino acids long. The CDR3: CASSRSGTANYGYTF. Here the CDR3 DNA reads TGTGCCAGTAGTAGGTCCGGGACAGCCAACTATGGCTACACCTTC.

The chain recombines TRBV19 with TRBJ1-2; TRBD1 matches at 8 bases. CDR3 length: 18 amino acids. Germline loops: CDR1 LNHDA, CDR2 SQIVND (reference sequence). Trimming took 7 bases from V and 4 from J; bases not matched to a gene: 20. The CDR3 DNA is TGTGCCAGTACCCTGGACCGGGACAGGCGACTCCTTAGCTATGGCTACACCTTC. It specifies CASTLDRDRRLLSYGYTF.